This T cell receptor (beta chain) was observed in a study of neurological immune-mediated disorders (dated by TCRdb to between 2018 and 2020). For context, the study as a whole: Peripheral blood TCR-beta repertoires from HTLV-I-associated myelopathy (HAM/TSP) patients, multiple sclerosis patients and healthy controls were compared by UMI-based sequencing. Alongside PBMC samples, the set of more than 80 TCR-beta libraries contained longitudinal samples, technical triplicates, and paired CD4+ and CD8+ T-cell subsets that had been sorted. Technical triplicate libraries were sequenced to precisely calculate how much the frequency of each individual clone varied. The cohort comprised about 68 subjects: about 15 HAM/TSP patients, approximately 34 multiple sclerosis patients and around 20 healthy controls.

Summary of the overall study and its limitations: Expanded clones from different subjects shared no identical CDR3 amino acid sequences, which suggests that TCR-beta repertoires were private in all groups. TCR clonal expansion was greatest in HAM/TSP patients and smallest in MS patients, who ranked below even healthy controls.

The sample's time point label, decoded: technical triplicate 3. For the sorted-subset TCR libraries, the starting material was roughly 1 million sorted CD4+ or CD8+ T cells. PBMCs were separated from peripheral blood using Ficoll-Hypaque density gradient centrifugation and then cryopreserved in liquid nitrogen. Paired sorted CD4+ and CD8+ subsets came from healthy controls, HAM/TSP patients and MS patients. To synthesize cDNA, template-switch 5'RACE was performed with a primer carrying a 10-nucleotide random unique molecular identifier so that each TCR transcript was tagged. Each sequencing run produced over 170 million TCR-beta sequences covering 15-18 subjects. The RNeasy kit was used to extract total RNA. The KAPA Real-time Library Amplification kit was used to amplify TCR-beta VDJ regions with primers for the TCR constant region and the 5'RACE anchor. Sample indexes and Illumina adaptors were added in a first PCR, and a second PCR then increased library yield. After Ampure bead purification, the roughly 650 bp TCR product was size-selected on a 2% E-gel SizeSelection system. Before pooling, library quality was checked on a Bioanalyzer, concentration was measured with Qubit, and libraries were quantified with the Kapa Library Quantification kit. An Illumina HiSeq 2500 was used to sequence the libraries paired-end at 2 x 150 bp. To increase sequence diversity, roughly 24-30% phiX was spiked into each library pool. The paper's data handling went like this. Quality-filtered reads were processed with the UMI-based MiGEC pipeline, which removed over 85% of raw TCR sequences during error correction. VDJ genes were aligned to IMGT germline references, and clonotypes were defined by unique CDR3 amino acid sequence plus V-J genes. Clonal expansion, Shannon diversity, and CDR3 relatedness (CalcPairwiseDistances, ClusterSamples) were evaluated with VDJtools, and phylogenetic trees were built with CLCbio workbench. Using coefficient-of-variation modelling across technical triplicates, the study counted a clone as expanded if it had at least 8 unique UMIs. The public reads were reanalyzed by TCRdb: fastp trimming at Q25, MiXCR alignment, in-frame beta chains only. Each entry merges the rows of one CDR3 protein and shows their most common DNA and genes. The V and J calls, along with clone size, are taken from TCRdb and not from the paper's own processing. Here the sample has 25,000 to 35,000 distinct CDR3 sequences; 16% occur a single time. About 4.9% of the sample lies in the top ten.

Concerning this clonotype itself: The antigen it recognizes is unknown. Nothing much larger sits one base from this clone, and base qualities are not available.

This TCR was sampled from a female donor with HTLV-1-associated myelopathy (HAM/TSP). The specimen sequenced was CD4+ T cells from blood.

The sequence in DNA is TGTGCCAGCAGTTGGGGGACAGGGAACACCGGGGAGCTGTTTTTT. Its amino acids are CASSWGTGNTGELFF. The chain is made from TRBV5-5 and TRBJ2-2, with 8 bases matching TRBD1. CDR1 and CDR2 are drawn from the germline V gene (reference sequence): SGHKS, YYEKEE. The CDR3 spans 15 residues, from the cysteine through the phenylalanine. Left in the record is the CDR3 DNA by itself, 45 bases read in frame from the first base. Compared with germline, V lacks 5 bases and J lacks 1 base; bases without a gene match: 4.